This is a list of T cell receptor beta chains from one sample in a study of T-cell reconstitution after alpha-beta-depleted transplantation in children. Each CDR3 protein gets one entry after TCRdb re-called the PCR reads with MiXCR. The sample includes around 800,000 distinct CDR3 sequences, around 17% of them seen just once. Sequencing was performed on PBMCs, mostly from graft donor cells, taken 360 days after TCRalphabeta/CD19-depleted stem cell transplant. The receptor set was obtained from a male patient between 10 and 17 years old who had a stem cell transplant for acute lymphoblastic leukemia, so the T cells may come from the graft donor. The CDR3 runs from the conserved cysteine through the conserved F or W. Each record gives: J gene, D gene, clone size, V gene, CDR3 DNA, CDR3 protein. D genes are given only for firm matches. Some rows have no size entry. The others give once, few or many, or a class for an expanded clone.

TRBJ1-5,TRBD1,-,TRBV25-1,TGTGCCAGCGGGGAAGCCGGGACAGGATATAGCAATCAGCCCCAGCATTTT,CASGEAGTGYSNQPQHF
TRBJ2-1,-,many,TRBV29-1,TGCAGCGTTGAAGATCGTCTTCCCAATGAGCAGTTCTTC,CSVEDRLPNEQFF
TRBJ2-1,-,few,TRBV9,TGTGCCAGCAGCGTGACAGCTAGCTCCTACAATGAGCAGTTCTTC,CASSVTASSYNEQFF
TRBJ2-7,-,-,TRBV6-2/TRBV6-3,TGTGCCAGCAGTGACCCAATCTCCTACGAGCAGTACTTC,CASSDPISYEQYF
TRBJ2-1,TRBD2,-,TRBV5-8,TGTGCCAGCAGCTTCCCCCGGGGGGGAGTCAATGAGCAGTTCTTC,CASSFPRGGVNEQFF
TRBJ2-1,-,many,TRBV5-1,TGCGCCAGCAGGTATGAGCAGTTCTTC,CASRYEQFF
TRBJ1-1,-,-,TRBV5-1,TGCGCCAGCAGCCGGAGTTCGCGCCCCACTGAAGCTTTCTTT,CASSRSSRPTEAFF
TRBJ1-1,-,-,TRBV7-9,TGTGCCAGCAGCTTAGGCTTAGGGCCTGAAGCTTTCTTT,CASSLGLGPEAFF
TRBJ2-2,-,-,TRBV10-3,TGTGCCATCAGCACGGGGCTAGCCCCACCATATTCGAACACCGGGGAGCTGTTTTTT,CAISTGLAPPYSNTGELFF
TRBJ2-7,TRBD1,-,TRBV5-1,TGCGCCAGCAGCTCTTCGGGACAGCACTACGAGCAGTACTTC,CASSSSGQHYEQYF
TRBJ2-5,-,-,TRBV11-2,TGTGCCAGCAGCTTACCCAATCACTTCCAAGAGACCCAGTACTTC,CASSLPNHFQETQYF
TRBJ2-7,TRBD1,-,TRBV5-1,TGCGCCAGCAGCCTCCGGGACAGGGGCTCCTACGAGCAGTACTTC,CASSLRDRGSYEQYF
TRBJ2-5,-,-,TRBV25-1,TGTGCCAGCAGTGAATCGGTCTTTGGCGGCCCCAGGGAGACCCAGTACTTC,CASSESVFGGPRETQYF
TRBJ2-7,TRBD2,-,TRBV20-1,TGCAGTGCTAGCCCTGACGGGAGGCTCTACGAGCAGTACTTC,CSASPDGRLYEQYF
TRBJ2-7,-,few,TRBV20-1,TGCAGTGCTAGAGATCTTACGGTCTACGAGCAGTACTTC,CSARDLTVYEQYF
TRBJ1-4,-,-,TRBV11-2,TGTGCCAGCAGCTATGACAGGACACCTAATGAAAAACTGTTTTTT,CASSYDRTPNEKLFF
TRBJ2-7,-,-,TRBV6-5,TGTGCCAGCAGTCCGGACTGGGGGATCTCCTACGAGCAGTACTTC,CASSPDWGISYEQYF
TRBJ1-1,-,many,TRBV3-1,TGTGCCAGCGGCCAGGGGTCCACTGAAGCTTTCTTT,CASGQGSTEAFF
TRBJ2-2,-,-,TRBV2,TGTGCCAGTAGACGACAGAGCCTCTTCACCGGGGAGCTGTTTTTT,CASRRQSLFTGELFF
TRBJ2-1,-,few,TRBV29-1,TGCAGCGTTGAACCGCGGAAATCCTACAATGAGCAGTTCTTC,CSVEPRKSYNEQFF
TRBJ2-1,TRBD2,-,TRBV11-2,TGTGCCAGCAGCGTCCGCGGGAGGCTCAGCTCCTACAATGAGCAGTTCTTC,CASSVRGRLSSYNEQFF
TRBJ1-1,-,few,TRBV5-1,TGCGCCAGCAGCTTGGAAGGGGTACAAGCTTTCTTT,CASSLEGVQAFF
TRBJ1-4,-,-,TRBV5-1,TGCGCCAGCAGACGGGACGGACATAATGAAAAACTGTTTTTT,CASRRDGHNEKLFF
TRBJ2-4,-,-,TRBV6-1,TGTGCCAGCAGGAACCAGGGAACCGAAAACATTCAGTACTTC,CASRNQGTENIQYF
TRBJ2-2,-,-,TRBV12-3/TRBV12-4,TGTGCCAGCAGTACGCGGAGGGGGAGGGATTCCGGGGAGCTGTTTTTT,CASSTRRGRDSGELFF
TRBJ2-1,TRBD2,-,TRBV11-3,TGTGCCAGCAGCAGGACTAGCGGGAGGACGGGCAATGAGCAGTTCTTC,CASSRTSGRTGNEQFF
TRBJ1-1,-,-,TRBV6-1,TGTGCCAGCAGTGAAACACCGGCCCAGACAGGAATGAACACTGAAGCTTTCTTT,CASSETPAQTGMNTEAFF
TRBJ2-1,-,few,TRBV25-1,TGTGCCAGCAGTTTGGCAGGGGATGTGAACAATGAGCAGTTCTTC,CASSLAGDVNNEQFF
TRBJ2-1,-,many,TRBV5-1,TGCGCCAGCAGCTTTTCACAGACCTACAATGAGCAGTTCTTC,CASSFSQTYNEQFF
TRBJ1-1,-,few,TRBV12-3/TRBV12-4,TGTGCCAGCAGTTTAAAGGTCCCCACTGAAGCTTTCTTT,CASSLKVPTEAFF
TRBJ2-5,TRBD2,-,TRBV4-1,TGCGCCAGCAGCCAAGAAAAGCGGGACCGGCGACAGACCCAGTACTTC,CASSQEKRDRRQTQYF
TRBJ2-5,-,-,TRBV5-1,TGCGCCAGCAGCTTGGCCCGCGACTGGAAGCAAGAGACCCAGTACTTC,CASSLARDWKQETQYF
TRBJ2-3,-,once,TRBV18,TGTGCCAGCTCACCCAGGCGGATCGCAGATACGCAGTATTTT,CASSPRRIADTQYF
TRBJ2-7,-,many,TRBV5-1,TGCGCCAGCAGCCTAACCGGGACCAGCCCCTACGAGCAGTACTTC,CASSLTGTSPYEQYF
TRBJ1-1,-,-,TRBV5-1,TGCGCCAGCAGCTCCCCAGGGGACCCTGAAGCTTTCTTT,CASSSPGDPEAFF
TRBJ2-4,TRBD1,many,TRBV29-1,TGCAGCGCCGACCCGACAGGGGTAGGGAACATTCAGTACTTC,CSADPTGVGNIQYF
TRBJ2-1,-,-,TRBV7-2,TGTGCCAGCAGCCCTTCTTGGAGGAGTGAGCAGTTCTTC,CASSPSWRSEQFF
TRBJ2-1,TRBD1,-,TRBV15,TGTGCCACCAGACCTCGGACAGGGGGAAATGAGCAGTTCTTC,CATRPRTGGNEQFF
TRBJ2-5,TRBD2,-,TRBV4-2,TGTGCCAGCAGCCAAGAACTAGCGGGAACAGAGACCCAGTACTTC,CASSQELAGTETQYF
TRBJ2-7,TRBD2,many,TRBV3-1,TGTGCCAGCAGCCACCGAGCAGGGACTAGCGGGAGGGTCTACGAGCAGTACTTC,CASSHRAGTSGRVYEQYF
TRBJ1-2,-,few,TRBV29-1,TGCAGCGTTGAACTTCAGGGTTTGGGCTATGGCTACACCTTC,CSVELQGLGYGYTF
TRBJ2-4,-,-,TRBV20-1,TGCAGTGCGGATCCAGGGGCCCTAAGGGCCAAAAACATTCAGTACTTC,CSADPGALRAKNIQYF